This T cell receptor (beta chain) is drawn from a study of blood T cell repertoires in COVID-19. Trimming at V came to 1 base and at J to 5 bases, leaving 8 bases not matched to a gene. CDR3 length: 18 residues. Germline values: CDR1 SGHAT, CDR2 FQNNGV. The repertoire was sequenced with immunoSEQ multiplex PCR; TCRdb's copy has only in-frame clones and lacks some. The data show approximately 390,000 clones, 80% to 90% seen once. Material for sequencing was PBMCs or T cells enriched from blood (not recorded which). This TCR was recovered from a woman aged 50 to 65 who had recovered from COVID-19. V and J are TRBV11-2 and TRBJ2-5, with 15 bases fitting TRBD2. This CDR3 is CASSLGGLAGGPMETQYF. As DNA, the CDR3 is TGTGCCAGCAGCTTAGGTGGACTAGCGGGGGGGCCAATGGAGACCCAGTACTTC.